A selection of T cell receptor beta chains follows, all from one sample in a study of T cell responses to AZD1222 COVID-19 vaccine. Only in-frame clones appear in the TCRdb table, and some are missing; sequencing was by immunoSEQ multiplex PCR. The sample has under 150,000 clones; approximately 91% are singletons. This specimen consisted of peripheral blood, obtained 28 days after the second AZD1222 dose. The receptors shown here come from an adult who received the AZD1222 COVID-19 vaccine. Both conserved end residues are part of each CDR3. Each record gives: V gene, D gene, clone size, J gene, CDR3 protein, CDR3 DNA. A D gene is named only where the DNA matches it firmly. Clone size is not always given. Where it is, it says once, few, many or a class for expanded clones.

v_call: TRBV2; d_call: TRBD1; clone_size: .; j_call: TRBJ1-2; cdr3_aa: CASRPLDRGVYGYTF; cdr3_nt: TGTGCCAGCAGGCCCCTGGACAGGGGCGTCTATGGCTACACCTTC
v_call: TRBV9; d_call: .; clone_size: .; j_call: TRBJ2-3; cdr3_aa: CASSAQGDTQYF; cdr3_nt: TGTGCCAGCAGCGCCCAGGGGGATACGCAGTATTTT
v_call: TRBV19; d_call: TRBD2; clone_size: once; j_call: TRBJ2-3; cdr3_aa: CASSIPPTSGGVTDTQYF; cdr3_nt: TGTGCCAGTAGTATCCCCCCGACTAGCGGGGGTGTTACAGATACGCAGTATTTT
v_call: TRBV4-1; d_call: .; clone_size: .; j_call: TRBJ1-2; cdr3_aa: CATWGGDYGYTF; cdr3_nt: TGCGCCACCTGGGGCGGGGACTATGGCTACACCTTC
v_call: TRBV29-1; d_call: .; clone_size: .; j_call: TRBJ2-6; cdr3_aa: CSVPNLGSGANVLTF; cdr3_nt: TGCAGCGTCCCCAATCTGGGTTCTGGGGCCAACGTCCTGACTTTC
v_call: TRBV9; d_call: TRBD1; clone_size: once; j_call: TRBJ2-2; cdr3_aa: CASSHRGGSNTGELFF; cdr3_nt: TGTGCCAGCAGCCACCGAGGGGGCTCGAACACCGGGGAGCTGTTTTTT
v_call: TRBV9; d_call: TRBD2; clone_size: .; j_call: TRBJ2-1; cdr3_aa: CASSGPGGNEQFF; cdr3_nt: TGTGCCAGCAGCGGTCCGGGGGGCAATGAGCAGTTCTTC
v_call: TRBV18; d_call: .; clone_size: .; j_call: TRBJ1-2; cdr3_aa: CASSLYNEPKPNYGYTF; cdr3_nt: TGTGCCAGCTCACTTTACAATGAGCCCAAACCGAACTATGGCTACACCTTC
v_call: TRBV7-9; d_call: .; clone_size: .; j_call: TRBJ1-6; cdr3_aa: CASSLDGPKLTYSPLHF; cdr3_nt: TGTGCCAGCAGCTTAGATGGCCCCAAATTAACCTATTCACCCCTCCACTTT
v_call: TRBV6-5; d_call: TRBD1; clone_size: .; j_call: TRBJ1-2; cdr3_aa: CASITRTGGRYGYTF; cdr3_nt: TGTGCCAGCATTACCAGGACAGGGGGTCGCTATGGCTACACCTTC
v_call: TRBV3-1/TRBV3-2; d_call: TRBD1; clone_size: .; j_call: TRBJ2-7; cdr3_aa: CASSQSGQGASSYEQYF; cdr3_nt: TGTGCCAGCAGCCAATCAGGACAGGGGGCCTCTTCATACGAGCAGTACTTC
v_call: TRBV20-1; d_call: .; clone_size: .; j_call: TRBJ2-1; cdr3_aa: CSATGHNEQFF; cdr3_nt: TGCAGTGCTACTGGACATAATGAGCAGTTCTTC
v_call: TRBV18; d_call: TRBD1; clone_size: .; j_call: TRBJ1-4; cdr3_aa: CASQDRATNEKLFF; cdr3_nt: TGTGCCAGCCAGGACAGGGCAACTAATGAAAAACTGTTTTTT
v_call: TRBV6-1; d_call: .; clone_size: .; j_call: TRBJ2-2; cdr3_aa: CASSEAQPTELFF; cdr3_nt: TGTGCCAGCAGTGAAGCTCAGCCGACGGAGCTGTTTTTT
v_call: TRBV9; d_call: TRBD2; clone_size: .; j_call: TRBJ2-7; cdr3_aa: CASSAGGGSHYEQYF; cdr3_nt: TGTGCCAGCAGCGCTGGGGGGGGGTCCCACTACGAGCAGTACTTC
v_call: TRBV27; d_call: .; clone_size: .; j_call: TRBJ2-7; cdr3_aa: CASSLDSTYEQYF; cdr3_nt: TGTGCCAGCAGTCTCGACAGTACCTACGAGCAGTACTTC
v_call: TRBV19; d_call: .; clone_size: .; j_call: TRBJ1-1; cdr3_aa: CASNLRRMGGDTEAFF; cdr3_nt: TGTGCCAGTAATCTGAGGCGTATGGGGGGTGACACTGAAGCTTTCTTT
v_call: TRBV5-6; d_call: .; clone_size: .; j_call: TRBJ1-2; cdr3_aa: CASSWREDGYTF; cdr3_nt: TGTGCCAGCAGCTGGAGAGAAGATGGCTACACCTTC
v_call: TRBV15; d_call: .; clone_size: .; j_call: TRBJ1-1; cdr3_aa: CATSGLRGTEAFF; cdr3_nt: TGTGCCACCAGCGGCCTGAGGGGAACTGAAGCTTTCTTT
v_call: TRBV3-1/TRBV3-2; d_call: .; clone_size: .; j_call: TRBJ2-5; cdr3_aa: CASSQDAGGGTQYF; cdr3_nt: TGTGCCAGCAGCCAAGACGCTGGTGGTGGGACCCAGTACTTC
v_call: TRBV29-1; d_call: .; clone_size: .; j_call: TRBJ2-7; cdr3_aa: CSVEDLAGSTYEQYF; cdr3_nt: TGCAGCGTTGAAGATCTGGCGGGATCCACCTACGAGCAGTACTTC
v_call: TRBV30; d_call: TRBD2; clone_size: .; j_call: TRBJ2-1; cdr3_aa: CAWGPGLAQGEQFF; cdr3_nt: TGTGCCTGGGGGCCGGGACTAGCGCAGGGTGAGCAGTTCTTC
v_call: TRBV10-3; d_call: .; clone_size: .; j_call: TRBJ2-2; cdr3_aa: CAISESGSRSTGELFF; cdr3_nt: TGTGCCATCAGTGAGTCGGGTAGCCGGAGCACCGGGGAGCTGTTTTTT
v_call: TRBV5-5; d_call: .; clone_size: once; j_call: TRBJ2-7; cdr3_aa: CASSYRDSAYGQYF; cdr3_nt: TGTGCCAGCAGCTACAGGGATTCCGCCTACGGGCAGTACTTC
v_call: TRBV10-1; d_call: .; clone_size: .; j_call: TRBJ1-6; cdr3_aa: CASSEIGLNSPLHF; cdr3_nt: TGCGCCAGCAGTGAGATCGGCTTAAATTCACCCCTCCACTTT
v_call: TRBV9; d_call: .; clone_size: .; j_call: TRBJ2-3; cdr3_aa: CASSVVGDTQYF; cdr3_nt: TGTGCCAGCAGCGTAGTGGGAGATACGCAGTATTTT
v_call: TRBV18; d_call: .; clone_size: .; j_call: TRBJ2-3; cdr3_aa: CASSPPIADTQYF; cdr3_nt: TGTGCCAGCTCACCCCCAATCGCAGATACGCAGTATTTT
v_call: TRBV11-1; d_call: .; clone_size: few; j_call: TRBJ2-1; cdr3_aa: CASSSLLAGGPNEQFF; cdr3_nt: TGTGCCAGCAGCTCCCTTTTGGCGGGCGGACCGAATGAGCAGTTCTTC
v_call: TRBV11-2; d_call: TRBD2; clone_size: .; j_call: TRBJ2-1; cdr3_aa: CASGASGRAYNEQFF; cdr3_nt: TGTGCCAGCGGTGCCAGCGGGAGAGCCTACAATGAGCAGTTCTTC
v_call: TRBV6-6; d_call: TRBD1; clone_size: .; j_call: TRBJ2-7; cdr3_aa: CASLGTGGSYEQYF; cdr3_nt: TGTGCCAGCCTCGGGACAGGGGGGTCTTACGAGCAGTACTTC
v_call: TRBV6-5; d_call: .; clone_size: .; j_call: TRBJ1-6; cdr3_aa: CATTGLVGGLLHF; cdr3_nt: TGTGCCACCACCGGCCTCGTGGGGGGTCTCCTCCACTTT
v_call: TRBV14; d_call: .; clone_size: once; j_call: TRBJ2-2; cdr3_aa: CASSHPFDRFGMNTGELFF; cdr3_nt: TGTGCCAGCAGCCACCCTTTCGACAGGTTCGGGATGAACACCGGGGAGCTGTTTTTT
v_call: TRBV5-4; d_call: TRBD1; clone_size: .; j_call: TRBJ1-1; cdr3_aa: CASTSHRQGVATEAFF; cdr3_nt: TGTGCCAGCACCTCACATAGACAGGGAGTAGCCACTGAAGCTTTCTTT
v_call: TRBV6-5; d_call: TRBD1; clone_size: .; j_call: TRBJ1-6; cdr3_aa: CASLRTGTGNSPLHF; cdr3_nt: TGTGCCAGCTTACGGACAGGGACAGGAAATTCACCCCTCCACTTT
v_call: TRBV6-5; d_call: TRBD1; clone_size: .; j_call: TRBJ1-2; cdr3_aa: CASTTGYGYTF; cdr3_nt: TGTGCCAGCACGACAGGGTATGGCTACACCTTC
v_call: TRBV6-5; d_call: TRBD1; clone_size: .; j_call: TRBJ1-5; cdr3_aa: CASSLDRGGNQPQHF; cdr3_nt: TGTGCCAGCAGTCTGGACAGGGGCGGCAATCAGCCCCAGCATTTT
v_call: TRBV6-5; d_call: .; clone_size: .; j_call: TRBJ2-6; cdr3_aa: CASGGLTGANVLTF; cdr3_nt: TGTGCCAGCGGAGGGCTTACTGGGGCCAACGTCCTGACTTTC
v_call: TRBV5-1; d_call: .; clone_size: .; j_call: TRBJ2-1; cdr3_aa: CASKSPQDEQFF; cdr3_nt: TGCGCCAGCAAAAGCCCCCAGGATGAGCAGTTCTTC
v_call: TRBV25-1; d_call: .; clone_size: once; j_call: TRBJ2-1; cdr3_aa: CASSGFLARSYNEQFF; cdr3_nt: TGTGCCAGCAGTGGCTTCCTAGCGCGATCCTACAATGAGCAGTTCTTC
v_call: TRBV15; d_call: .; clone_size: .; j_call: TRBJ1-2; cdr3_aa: CATSRDPLRRGYTF; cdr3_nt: TGTGCCACCAGCAGAGATCCCCTCCGGCGGGGCTACACCTTC
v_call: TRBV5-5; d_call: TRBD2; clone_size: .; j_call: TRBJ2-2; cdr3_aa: CASSLAVTSGHTGELFF; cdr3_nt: TGTGCCAGCAGCTTGGCCGTAACTAGCGGACACACCGGGGAGCTGTTTTTT
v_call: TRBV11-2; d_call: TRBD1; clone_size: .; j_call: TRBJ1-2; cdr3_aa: CASSLGQGGASGYTF; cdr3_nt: TGTGCCAGCAGCCTCGGACAGGGAGGGGCTTCCGGCTACACCTTC
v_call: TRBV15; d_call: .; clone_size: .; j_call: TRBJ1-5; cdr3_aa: CATSRERAGIFAPQHF; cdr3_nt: TGTGCCACCAGCAGAGAGAGGGCAGGTATATTTGCGCCCCAGCATTTT
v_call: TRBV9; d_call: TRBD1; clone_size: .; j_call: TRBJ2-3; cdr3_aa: CASSPLRDRQSGGQYF; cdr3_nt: TGTGCCAGCAGCCCACTCCGGGACAGGCAATCAGGAGGGCAGTATTTT
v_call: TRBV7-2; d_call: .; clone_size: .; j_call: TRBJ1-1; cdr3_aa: CASSLYVQLNTEAFF; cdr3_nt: TGTGCCAGCAGCTTATATGTACAGCTGAACACTGAAGCTTTCTTT
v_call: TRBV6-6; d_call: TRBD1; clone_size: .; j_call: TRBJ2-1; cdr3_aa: CASSQGQGRYNEQFF; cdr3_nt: TGTGCCAGCAGCCAAGGACAGGGGAGGTACAATGAGCAGTTCTTC
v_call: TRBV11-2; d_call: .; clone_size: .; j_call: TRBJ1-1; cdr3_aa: CASSSARAGDTEAFF; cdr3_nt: TGTGCCAGCAGCTCGGCGAGAGCAGGGGACACTGAAGCTTTCTTT
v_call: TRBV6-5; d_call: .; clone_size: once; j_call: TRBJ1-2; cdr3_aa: CASTPGQGYYGYTF; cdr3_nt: TGTGCCAGCACCCCGGGGCAGGGCTACTATGGCTACACCTTC
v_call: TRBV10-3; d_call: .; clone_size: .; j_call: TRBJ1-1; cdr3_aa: CAISGGRGAEAFF; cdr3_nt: TGTGCCATCAGTGGTGGCAGGGGTGCTGAAGCTTTCTTT
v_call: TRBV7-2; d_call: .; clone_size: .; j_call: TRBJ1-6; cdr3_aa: CASSLDPPYSPLHF; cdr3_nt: TGTGCCAGCAGCTTAGACCCCCCTTACTCACCCCTCCACTTT
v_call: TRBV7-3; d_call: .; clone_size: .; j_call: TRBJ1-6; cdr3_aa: CASSLGYLSPLHF; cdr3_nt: TGTGCCAGCAGCTTAGGATACCTTTCACCCCTCCACTTT
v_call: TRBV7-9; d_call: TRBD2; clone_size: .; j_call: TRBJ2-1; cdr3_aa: CASSSSGIAGVRNEQFF; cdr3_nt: TGTGCCAGCAGCTCCTCCGGAATAGCGGGAGTTCGTAATGAGCAGTTCTTC